This TCR beta chain stems from a study of tumor-infiltrating lymphocytes in primary liver carcinoma. Unsorted bulk tissue, about 18-31 mg of it, served as the source for co-extraction of RNA and DNA. The CDR3 runs to 16 residues. Looked up from germline, CDR1 is SQVTM and CDR2 is ANQGSEA. TCR beta cDNA was reverse-transcribed from 450 to 500 ng of total RNA. The reaction used a constant-region primer and ProtoScript II reverse transcriptase. Three nested multiplex PCR rounds, a slightly modified ARM-PCR method, built the TCR beta libraries. Use of TRBV1-TRBV30 forward primers with a C-beta reverse primer characterized the first two PCR rounds, which lasted nine to eleven cycles each. Each CDR3 protein gets one entry after TCRdb re-called the multiplex PCR reads with MiXCR. The repertoire holds roughly 20,000 distinct CDR3 sequences, with around three quarters as singletons. On this clonotype itself: The junction departs from germline at one end; a sequencing error may be responsible.

Sequencing used liver tumor tissue from sampling region 4. This sample's subset: tumor region T4, right-lateral pole. This clonotype was obtained from a woman in her 30s with primary liver carcinoma and hepatitis B virus infection. V gene TRBV29-1 combines with J gene TRBJ2-1; 8 bases align to TRBD1. The CDR3 DNA reads as TGCAGTGTTGACCACGGGACAGGCCGACCTTACGATGAGCAGTTCTTC. Translation gives CSVDHGTGRPYDEQFF.